The next 20 T cell receptor beta chains were all read from a single sample in a study of blood T cell repertoires in COVID-19. Generated by immunoSEQ multiplex PCR, the TCRdb table keeps only in-frame clones and is missing some. The table records some 100,000 clones, around 88% of them present only once. Sequenced material: peripheral blood. The receptors originated from a man aged 45-65 years with COVID-19, enrolled during active disease.

This clone appeared a single time. The CDR3 DNA sequence: TGTGCCAGCAGTTTCCTCGGGACAGGGGTCTCTGGAAACACCATATATTTT. Protein sequence: CASSFLGTGVSGNTIYF. The chain is built from TRBV28 and TRBJ1-3; TRBD1 agrees at 10 bases. The V segment lost 3 bases and the J segment 0 bases; nucleotides outside the gene matches: 5. Germline CDR1 is MDHEN and CDR2 is SYDVKM. The CDR3 extends over 17 amino acids.

This clone was seen only once. V and J are TRBV30 and TRBJ1-1; the match to TRBD1 covers 9 bases. From germline, CDR1 is GTSNPN and CDR2 SVGIG (reference sequence). J lost 5 bases, V lost 2 bases, and 6 bases had no gene match. This CDR3 comprises 14 residues. CDR3 in amino acids: CAWSSGQGRTEAFF. The CDR3 DNA follows: TGTGCCTGGAGTTCCGGACAGGGGAGGACTGAAGCTTTCTTT.

V is TRBV7-2 and J is TRBJ1-2, with a possible D match to TRBD1 (5 bases). The CDR3 runs 13 residues. V was cut by 5 bases and J by 4 bases, with 11 bases left in between. CDR1 SGHTA and CDR2 FQGNSA come from the germline V gene. The CDR3 coding sequence is TGTGCCAGCAGCCCCCCAGGGCTCTATGGCTACACCTTC. This encodes CASSPPGLYGYTF.

The J gene is TRBJ2-3, the V gene TRBV5-1, with 10 nucleotides matching TRBD2. Germline V CDR1 and CDR2: SGHRS, YFSETQ. The CDR3 runs 16 residues. Trimming removed 2 bases from V and 5 bases from J; junction bases left unmatched: 8. CDR3 residues: CASSFGVAGGLDTQYF. The CDR3 DNA reads as TGCGCCAGCAGCTTTGGGGTAGCGGGGGGCTTAGATACGCAGTATTTT.

The V call is TRBV4-3, the J call TRBJ2-7; 10 bases fit TRBD1. V was pared by 3 bases and J by 2 bases, with 1 base of the junction left unmatched. Germline V CDR1 and CDR2: LGHNA, YSLEER. The CDR3 covers 14 residues. The CDR3 loop reads CASSQDRGAYEQYF. CDR3 sequence (DNA): TGCGCCAGCAGCCAGGACAGGGGGGCCTACGAGCAGTACTTC.

This rearrangement joins TRBV28 to TRBJ2-3; D is possibly TRBD1 (5 bases). Trimming left V 2 bases short and J 0 bases short, with 12 bases between. Germline CDR1 reads MDHEN; CDR2 reads SYDVKM. The CDR3 runs to 16 residues. In DNA, the CDR3 is TGTGCCAGCAGTTTACCCGACAGCTCTAGCACAGATACGCAGTATTTT. This codes for CASSLPDSSSTDTQYF.

The genes are TRBV11-1 and TRBJ2-2, with D possibly matching TRBD2 (6 bases). Looked up from germline, CDR1 is SGHAT and CDR2 is FQDESV (reference sequence). CDR3 length: 14 residues. V was clipped by 6 bases and J by 4 bases, with 12 bases between them. The CDR3 loop is CASRPGDFTGELFF. CDR3 coding DNA: TGTGCCAGCAGGCCGGGGGACTTCACCGGGGAGCTGTTTTTT.

This clone has only one observation. This rearrangement joins TRBV11-2 to TRBJ2-2; D perhaps matches TRBD2 (6 bases). V was cut by 3 bases and J by 7 bases, with 15 bases left in between. The CDR3 length is 15 residues. Germline V gene data show CDR1 as SGHAT and CDR2 as FQNNGV. The CDR3 here is CASSFGGVMGGELFF. DNA of the CDR3: TGTGCCAGCAGCTTTGGAGGGGTAATGGGCGGGGAGCTGTTTTTT.

The chain has TRBV29-1 and TRBJ1-1, with 11 bases that match TRBD1. The CDR3 runs 15 residues. V lost 3 bases and J lost 5; bases outside the gene matches: 8. Germline CDR1 is SQVTM and CDR2 is ANQGSEA. The CDR3 DNA sequence: TGCAGCGTTGAGGGACAGGGGGGAATGGGAACTGAAGCTTTCTTT. Translated, it gives CSVEGQGGMGTEAFF.

V is TRBV7-2 and J is TRBJ2-3; 8 bases match TRBD2. After removal of 5 bases from V and 2 bases from J, the junction contained 9 bases not matched to a gene. The CDR3 loop spans 16 amino acids. CDR1 is SGHTA, CDR2 FQGNSA, per germline. The CDR3 spells CASSAKSGGFTDTQYF. CDR3 coding DNA: TGTGCCAGCAGCGCGAAATCGGGGGGGTTCACAGATACGCAGTATTTT. Using reference TRBV7-2 and TRBJ2-3 for the parts outside the CDR3, the full variable domain is GAGVSQSPSNKVTEKGKDVELRCDPISGHTALYWYRQSLGQGLEFLIYFQGNSAPDKSGLPSDRFSAERTGGSVSTLTIQRTQQEDSAVYLCASSAKSGGFTDTQYFGPGTRLTVL.

The V gene is TRBV30, the J gene TRBJ1-1; tentatively, D is TRBD1 (6 bases). CDR3 length equals 14 residues. V was shortened by 2 bases and J by 5 bases, with 15 bases between the two germline ends. Germline V gene data show CDR1 as GTSNPN and CDR2 as SVGIG (reference sequence). CDR3 nucleotide sequence: TGTGCCTGGAGTTTGACAGGCCGTGGTACTGAAGCTTTCTTT. It encodes CAWSLTGRGTEAFF. Complete variable domain (other parts from reference TRBV30 and TRBJ1-1): SQTIHQWPATLVQPVGSPLSLECTVEGTSNPNLYWYRQAAGRGLQLLFYSVGIGQISSEVPQNLSASRPQDRQFILSSKKLLLSDSGFYLCAWSLTGRGTEAFFGQGTRLTVV.

The V gene is TRBV6-1, the J gene TRBJ1-1, with 10 bases fitting TRBD1. The CDR3 extends over 14 amino acids. With 3 bases clipped from V and 3 bases from J, the junction kept 1 base outside the gene matches. Germline CDR1 and CDR2: MNHNS and SASEGT. CDR3 nucleotide sequence: TGTGCCAGCAGTGAGGACAGGGGGGACACTGAAGCTTTCTTT. Its translation is CASSEDRGDTEAFF.

The V gene is TRBV27, the J gene TRBJ2-7; D is undetermined. The CDR3 runs 14 residues. From germline, CDR1 is MNHEY and CDR2 SMNVEV (reference sequence). Trimming took off 6 bases at V and 2 bases at J, with 14 bases between the two ends. CDR3 nucleotide sequence: TGTGCCAGCAGCTCGAATGGGCTCCCCTACGAGCAGTACTTC. Amino acid sequence: CASSSNGLPYEQYF.

This chain joins TRBV6-1 and TRBJ2-7; TRBD1 aligns across 10 bases. The germline V gene encodes CDR1 MNHNS and CDR2 SASEGT. V was clipped by 3 bases and J by 3 bases; unmatched bases: 2. This CDR3 contains 14 residues. The CDR3 loop is CASSDGTGVYEQYF. As DNA, the CDR3 is TGTGCCAGCAGTGATGGGACAGGGGTCTACGAGCAGTACTTC.

The DNA of the CDR3 is TGCGCCAGCAGCTCCGGGACAGGGCTTCCGAATTCACCCCTCCACTTT. The encoded protein is CASSSGTGLPNSPLHF. This chain connects TRBV5-1 to TRBJ1-6; TRBD1 agrees at 9 bases. This CDR3 region has 16 residues. Germline assignment: CDR1 SGHRS and CDR2 YFSETQ. Trimming took 3 bases from V and 7 from J; bases not matched to a gene: 8.

As concerns this clone: The junction shows a germline mismatch at one end, possibly a read error. The chain uses TRBV28 and TRBJ1-5; D is ambiguous. The CDR3 has 17 amino acids. CDR1 MDHEN and CDR2 SYDVKM come from the germline V gene. CDR3 coding DNA: TGTGCCAGCAGTTTCTCGATTCTACAAGACTTTATCAATCCAATCGATTTT. As protein: CASSFSILQDFINPIDF.

This chain connects TRBV9 to TRBJ1-1; no reliable D call. Germline V lookup: CDR1 SGDLS, CDR2 YYNGEE. With 1 base removed from V and 4 bases from J, the gap between germline ends came to 14 bases. The CDR3 consists of 15 residues. CDR3 region: CASSVSAMPPTEAFF. For the CDR3, the DNA is TGTGCCAGCAGCGTAAGCGCCATGCCCCCCACTGAAGCTTTCTTT.

This rearrangement joins TRBV7-9 to TRBJ1-3, with a weak D call TRBD1 (5 bases). The CDR3 has 20 amino acids. V lost 5 bases and J lost 0, with 26 bases in between. The germline V gene has CDR1 SEHNR and CDR2 FQNEAQ (reference sequence). CDR3 protein: CASSIPREGAMGSSGNTIYF. The CDR3 DNA reads TGTGCCAGCAGCATCCCCCGTGAAGGGGCAATGGGTTCCTCTGGAAACACCATATATTTT.

The V call is TRBV4-3, the J call TRBJ1-6, with unresolved D. Looked up from germline, CDR1 is LGHNA and CDR2 is YSLEER. This CDR3 is 15 amino acids long. With 0 bases removed from V and 6 bases from J, the gap between germline ends came to 9 bases. DNA of the CDR3: TGCGCCAGCAGCCAAGAAGCATTTAGTAATTCACCCCTCCACTTT. This encodes CASSQEAFSNSPLHF.

The J gene is TRBJ1-1, the V gene TRBV9, with TRBD1 identical over 7 bases. This CDR3 contains 16 residues. Looked up from germline, CDR1 is SGDLS and CDR2 is YYNGEE. Trimming removed 0 bases from V and 7 bases from J; junction bases left unmatched: 12. This CDR3 is CASSVGPGGLIIEAFF. The CDR3, as DNA: TGTGCCAGCAGCGTAGGTCCAGGGGGACTGATAATTGAAGCTTTCTTT.